Listed below are T cell receptor beta chains from one sample, sequenced in a study of metastatic and nonmetastatic thyroid tumors. TCRdb reprocessed the PCR reads via MiXCR. The sample comprises roughly 30,000 clones, under 20% of which are singletons, and roughly 7.1% rests with the top ten. The sequencing sample was made of blood. These receptors originate from a female donor with papillary thyroid cancer or a benign thyroid nodule (not recorded which). Some clones in this sample may be carry-over from other donors' samples. Each CDR3 is given with its conserved first and last residue. D genes are given only for firm matches. Size values are once, few and many counts, or a class for expanded clones, and some rows have none.

d_call clone_size j_call v_call cdr3_nt cdr3_aa
TRBD1 . TRBJ2-5 TRBV6-6 TGTGCCAGGAGTTACCCGACAGGGAGCTTAGAGACCCAGTACTTC CARSYPTGSLETQYF
TRBD1 . TRBJ1-2 TRBV6-1 TGTGCCAGCACCTATTATCGGACAGGGGACGGCTACACCTTC CASTYYRTGDGYTF
TRBD1 many TRBJ1-1 TRBV12-5 TGTGCTAGTGGTCAGGACAGGCTAATGAACACTGAAGCTTTCTTT CASGQDRLMNTEAFF
TRBD2 few TRBJ2-3 TRBV24-1 TGTGCCACCAGTGACCCGACTAGCGGTAGCACAGATACGCAGTATTTT CATSDPTSGSTDTQYF
TRBD1 once TRBJ1-4 TRBV20-1 TGCAGTGCTACGACTCCGGGACAGGCCGACGAAAAACTGTTTTTT CSATTPGQADEKLFF
TRBD1 few TRBJ1-2 TRBV24-1 TGTGCCACCAGTGCTGGGGACAGACAGCAGAGCTATGGCTACACCTTC CATSAGDRQQSYGYTF
. . TRBJ1-3 TRBV12-3/TRBV12-4 TGTGCCAGCACCTTGGTGGGAAGAGACTCTGGAAACACCATATATTTT CASTLVGRDSGNTIYF
. few TRBJ2-7 TRBV19 TGTGCCAGTAGTCCTGGGGGGGCGTACGAGCAGTACTTC CASSPGGAYEQYF
TRBD1 many TRBJ1-1 TRBV20-1 TGCAGTGCAGGACAGGGGGCGAACACTGAAGCTTTCTTT CSAGQGANTEAFF
. many TRBJ1-2 TRBV30 TGTGCCTGGAGTATCTTGACAGGCTCCTATGGCTACACCTTC CAWSILTGSYGYTF
. . TRBJ2-7 TRBV12-3/TRBV12-4 TGTGCCAGCAGTTTATCTACAGGGACCCACGAGCAGTACTTC CASSLSTGTHEQYF
TRBD1 many TRBJ1-4 TRBV6-2/TRBV6-3 TGTGCCAGCAGTTACGGCACAGGGGGAGGAGAAAAACTGTTTTTT CASSYGTGGGEKLFF
. many TRBJ1-1 TRBV18 TGTGCCAGCTCCCCAGCCGGGGGGATGAACACTGAAGCTTTCTTT CASSPAGGMNTEAFF
. . TRBJ2-2 TRBV12-3/TRBV12-4 TGTGCCAGCAGTGACCTCGGGGCCCTTGGGTCCGGGGAGCTGTTTTTT CASSDLGALGSGELFF
TRBD1 many TRBJ2-3 TRBV10-3 TGTGCCATCAAGGGTTGGGACAGGGGTGCTACGCAGTATTTT CAIKGWDRGATQYF
TRBD1 . TRBJ1-5 TRBV6-5 TGTGCCAGCAGTTACTATCCGGTGAGGACAGGGAGCAGGAAGCCCCAGCATTTT CASSYYPVRTGSRKPQHF
. many TRBJ2-7 TRBV20-1 TGCAGTGCTAGCCGGGAAAATGGCTACGAGCAGTACTTC CSASRENGYEQYF
TRBD1 many TRBJ1-4 TRBV28 TGTGCCAGCAGTTTCCGGGACAGGACAAATGAAAAACTGTTTTTT CASSFRDRTNEKLFF
. many TRBJ2-1 TRBV6-1 TGTGCCAGCCGACCGTCCAGCGGCGGCGGAGGAGGGGAGCAGTTCTTC CASRPSSGGGGGEQFF
. many TRBJ2-1 TRBV27 TGTGCCAGCAGTTTATCGAATTCCTACAATGAGCAGTTCTTC CASSLSNSYNEQFF
. many TRBJ1-5 TRBV2 TGTGCCAGCAGTGATGGGCAGGTTAGCAATCAGCCCCAGCATTTT CASSDGQVSNQPQHF
. . TRBJ2-7 TRBV7-8 TGTGCCAGCAGCTCAACGGCTAGCCGCTCCTACGAGCAGTACTTC CASSSTASRSYEQYF
TRBD1 . TRBJ1-6 TRBV12-3/TRBV12-4 TGTGCCAGCAGTTTAACAGGGGGCGAGAATTCACCCCTCCACTTT CASSLTGGENSPLHF